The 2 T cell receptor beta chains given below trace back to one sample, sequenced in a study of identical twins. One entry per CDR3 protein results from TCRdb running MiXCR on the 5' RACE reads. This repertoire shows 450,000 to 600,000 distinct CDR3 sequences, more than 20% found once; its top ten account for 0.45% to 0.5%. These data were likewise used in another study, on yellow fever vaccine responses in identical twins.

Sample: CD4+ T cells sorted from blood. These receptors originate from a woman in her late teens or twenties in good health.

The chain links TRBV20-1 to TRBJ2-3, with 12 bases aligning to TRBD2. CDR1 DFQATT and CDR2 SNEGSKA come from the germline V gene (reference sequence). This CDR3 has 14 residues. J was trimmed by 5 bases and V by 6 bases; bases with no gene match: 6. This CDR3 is CSATTSGSVDTQYF. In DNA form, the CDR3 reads TGCAGTGCAACGACTAGCGGGAGTGTAGATACGCAGTATTTT.

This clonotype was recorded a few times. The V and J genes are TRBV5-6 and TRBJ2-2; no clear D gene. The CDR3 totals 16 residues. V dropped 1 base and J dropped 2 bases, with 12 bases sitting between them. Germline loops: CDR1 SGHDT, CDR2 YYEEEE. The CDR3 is CASSLSSGHNTGELFF. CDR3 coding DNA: TGTGCCAGCAGCTTGTCGTCTGGGCATAACACCGGGGAGCTGTTTTTT.